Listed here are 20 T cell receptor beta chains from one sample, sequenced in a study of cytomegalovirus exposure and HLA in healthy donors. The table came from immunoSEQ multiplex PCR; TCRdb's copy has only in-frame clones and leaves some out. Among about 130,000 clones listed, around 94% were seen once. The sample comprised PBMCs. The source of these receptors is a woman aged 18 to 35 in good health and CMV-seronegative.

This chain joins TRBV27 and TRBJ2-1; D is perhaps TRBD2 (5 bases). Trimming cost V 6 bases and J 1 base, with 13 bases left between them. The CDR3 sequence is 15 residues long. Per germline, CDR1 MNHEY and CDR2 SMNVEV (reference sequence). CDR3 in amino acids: CASSPNGISYNEQFF. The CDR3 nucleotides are TGTGCCAGCAGCCCTAACGGGATATCCTACAATGAGCAGTTCTTC.

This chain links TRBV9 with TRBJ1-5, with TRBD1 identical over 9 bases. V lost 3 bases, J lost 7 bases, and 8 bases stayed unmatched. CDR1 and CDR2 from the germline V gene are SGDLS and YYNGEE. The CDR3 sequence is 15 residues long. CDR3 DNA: TGTGCCAGCAGCGATACAGGGGGCGGGGGCCAGCCCCAGCATTTT. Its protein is CASSDTGGGGQPQHF. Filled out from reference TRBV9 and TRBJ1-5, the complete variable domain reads DSGVTQTPKHLITATGQRVTLRCSPRSGDLSVYWYQQSLDQGLQFLIQYYNGEERAKGNILERFSAQQFPDLHSELNLSSLELGDSALYFCASSDTGGGGQPQHFGDGTRLSIL.

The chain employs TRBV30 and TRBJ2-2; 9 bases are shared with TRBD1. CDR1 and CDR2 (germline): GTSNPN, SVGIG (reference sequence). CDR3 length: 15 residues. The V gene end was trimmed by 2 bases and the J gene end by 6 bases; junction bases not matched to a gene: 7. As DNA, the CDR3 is TGTGCCTGGAGTACGGGACAGGGTAACTCCGGGGAGCTGTTTTTT. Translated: CAWSTGQGNSGELFF.

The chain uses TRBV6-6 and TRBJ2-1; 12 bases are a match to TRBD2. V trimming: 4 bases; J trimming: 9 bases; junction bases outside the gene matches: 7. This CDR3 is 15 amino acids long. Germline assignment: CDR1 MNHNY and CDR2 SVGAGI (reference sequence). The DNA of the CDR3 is TGTGCCAGCAGTTTATCTAGCGGGGGGGGTAGTGAGCAGTTCTTC. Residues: CASSLSSGGGSEQFF.

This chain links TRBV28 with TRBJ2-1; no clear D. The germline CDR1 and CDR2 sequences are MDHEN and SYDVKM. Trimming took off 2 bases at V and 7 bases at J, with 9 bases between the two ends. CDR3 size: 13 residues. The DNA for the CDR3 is TGTGCCAGCAGTTTAGGCCAGTCGAATGAGCAGTTCTTC. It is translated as CASSLGQSNEQFF.

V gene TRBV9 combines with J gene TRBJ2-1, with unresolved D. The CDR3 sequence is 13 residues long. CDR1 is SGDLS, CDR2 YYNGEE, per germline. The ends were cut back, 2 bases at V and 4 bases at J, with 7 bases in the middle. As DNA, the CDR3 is TGTGCCAGCAGCGTGAGGCTTTACAATGAGCAGTTCTTC. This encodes CASSVRLYNEQFF. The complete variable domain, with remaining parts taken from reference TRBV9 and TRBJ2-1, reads DSGVTQTPKHLITATGQRVTLRCSPRSGDLSVYWYQQSLDQGLQFLIQYYNGEERAKGNILERFSAQQFPDLHSELNLSSLELGDSALYFCASSVRLYNEQFFGPGTRLTVL.

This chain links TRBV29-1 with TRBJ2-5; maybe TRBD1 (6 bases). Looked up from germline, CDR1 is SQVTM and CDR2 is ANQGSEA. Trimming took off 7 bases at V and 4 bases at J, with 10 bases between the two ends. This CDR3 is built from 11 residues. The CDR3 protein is CSALGGETQYF. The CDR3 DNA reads TGCAGCGCCCTAGGGGGAGAGACCCAGTACTTC.

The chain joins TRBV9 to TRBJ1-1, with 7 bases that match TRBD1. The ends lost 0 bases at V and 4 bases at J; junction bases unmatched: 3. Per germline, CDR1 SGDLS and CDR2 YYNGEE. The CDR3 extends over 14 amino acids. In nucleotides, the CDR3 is TGTGCCAGCAGCGTAGTTGCAGGGGGCACTGAAGCTTTCTTT. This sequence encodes CASSVVAGGTEAFF. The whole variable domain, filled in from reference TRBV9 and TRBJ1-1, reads DSGVTQTPKHLITATGQRVTLRCSPRSGDLSVYWYQQSLDQGLQFLIQYYNGEERAKGNILERFSAQQFPDLHSELNLSSLELGDSALYFCASSVVAGGTEAFFGQGTRLTVV.

The CDR3 DNA reads TGTGCCAGCAGTTCAGGACAGTATAATGAAAAACTGTTTTTT. Protein product: CASSSGQYNEKLFF. This chain connects TRBV28 to TRBJ1-4; D might be TRBD1 (6 bases). CDR1 MDHEN and CDR2 SYDVKM come from the germline V gene. The CDR3 covers 14 residues. The ends were cut back, 4 bases at V and 4 bases at J, with 10 bases in the middle.

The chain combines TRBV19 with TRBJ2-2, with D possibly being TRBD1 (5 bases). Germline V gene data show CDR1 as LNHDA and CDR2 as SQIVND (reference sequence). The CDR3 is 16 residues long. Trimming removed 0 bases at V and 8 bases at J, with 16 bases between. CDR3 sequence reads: CASSIEFATVAGELFF. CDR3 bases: TGTGCCAGTAGTATAGAGTTCGCGACAGTTGCTGGGGAGCTGTTTTTT.

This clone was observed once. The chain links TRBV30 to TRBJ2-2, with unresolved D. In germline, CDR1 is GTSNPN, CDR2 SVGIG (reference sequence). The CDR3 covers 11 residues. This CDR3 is CAISITGELFF. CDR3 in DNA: TGTGCAATCTCTATCACCGGGGAGCTGTTTTTT.

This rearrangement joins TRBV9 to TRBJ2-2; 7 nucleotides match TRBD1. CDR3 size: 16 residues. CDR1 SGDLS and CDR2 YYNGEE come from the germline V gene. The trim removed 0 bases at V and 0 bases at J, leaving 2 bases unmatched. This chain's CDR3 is CASSVVGTANTGELFF. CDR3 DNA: TGTGCCAGCAGCGTAGTTGGGACAGCGAACACCGGGGAGCTGTTTTTT.

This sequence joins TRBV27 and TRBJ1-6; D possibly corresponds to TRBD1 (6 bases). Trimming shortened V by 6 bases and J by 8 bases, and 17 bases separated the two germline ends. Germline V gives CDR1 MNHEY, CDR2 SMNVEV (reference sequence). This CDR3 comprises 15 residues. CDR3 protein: CASSLNRESHSPLHF. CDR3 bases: TGTGCCAGCAGCTTAAACAGGGAAAGTCATTCACCCCTCCACTTT.

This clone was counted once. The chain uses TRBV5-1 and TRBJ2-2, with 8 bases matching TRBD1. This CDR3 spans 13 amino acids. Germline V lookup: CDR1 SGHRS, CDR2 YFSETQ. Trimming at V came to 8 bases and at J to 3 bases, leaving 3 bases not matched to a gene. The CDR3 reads CARTGDYTGELFF. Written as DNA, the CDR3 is TGCGCCAGGACAGGGGACTACACCGGGGAGCTGTTTTTT.

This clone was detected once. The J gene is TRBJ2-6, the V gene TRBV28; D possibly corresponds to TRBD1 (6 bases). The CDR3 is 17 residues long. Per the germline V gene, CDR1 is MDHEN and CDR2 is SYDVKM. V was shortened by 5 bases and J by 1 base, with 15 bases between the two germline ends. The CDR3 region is CASSQGTPFSGANVLTF. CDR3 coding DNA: TGTGCCAGCAGTCAGGGGACACCGTTTTCTGGGGCCAACGTCCTGACTTTC.

The CDR3 coding sequence is TGTGCCAGCAGTTTATCTAGTTGGCCCGGGGAGCTGTTTTTT. Residues: CASSLSSWPGELFF. The chain recombines TRBV28 with TRBJ2-2; D is unresolved. The V end was cut by 1 base, the J end by 6 bases, with 9 bases between. CDR1 MDHEN and CDR2 SYDVKM come from the germline V gene. The CDR3 loop spans 14 amino acids.

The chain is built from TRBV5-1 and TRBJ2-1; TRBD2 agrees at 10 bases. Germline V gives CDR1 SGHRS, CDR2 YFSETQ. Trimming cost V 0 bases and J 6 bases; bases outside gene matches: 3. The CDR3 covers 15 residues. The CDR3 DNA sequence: TGCGCCAGCAGCTTGGGGACTAGCGGATTCAATGAGCAGTTCTTC. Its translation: CASSLGTSGFNEQFF.

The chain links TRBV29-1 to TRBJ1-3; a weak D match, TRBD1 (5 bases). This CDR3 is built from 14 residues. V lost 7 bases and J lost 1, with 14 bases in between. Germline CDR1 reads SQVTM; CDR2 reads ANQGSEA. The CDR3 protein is CSAGGAESGNTIYF. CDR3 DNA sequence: TGCAGCGCCGGCGGGGCAGAATCTGGAAACACCATATATTTT.

The CDR3 is CATSRGQGEAYEQYF. The CDR3 region has the DNA TGTGCCACCAGCAGAGGGCAGGGGGAAGCCTACGAGCAGTACTTC. The chain combines TRBV15 with TRBJ2-7, with 7 bases that match TRBD1. CDR1 and CDR2 (germline): LNHNV, YYDKDF (reference sequence). Losses at the gene ends were 1 base for V and 2 bases for J; bases not matched to a gene: 5. The length of the CDR3 is 15 residues.

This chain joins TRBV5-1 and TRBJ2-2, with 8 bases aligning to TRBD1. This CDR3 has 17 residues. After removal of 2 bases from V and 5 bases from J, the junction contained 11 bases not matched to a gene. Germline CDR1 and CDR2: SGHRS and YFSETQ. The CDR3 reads CASSLTTGGPSTGELFF. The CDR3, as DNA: TGCGCCAGCAGCTTAACCACAGGGGGGCCGAGTACCGGGGAGCTGTTTTTT.